Following are 6 T cell receptor beta chains from one sample sequenced in a study of CD8+CD57+ T cells in acquired aplastic anemia. Profiling that covered TCR beta VDJ and CDR3 relied on genomic DNA as its template. MiXCR, run by TCRdb on the reads, gives a single entry per CDR3 protein. The sample holds 250,000 to 350,000 distinct CDR3 sequences, around three fifths seen once. The sample comprised sorted CD4+, CD8+, or CD8+CD57+ T cells (not recorded which) from PBMCs. The source of these receptors is a human donor with severe aplastic anemia or a healthy control (not recorded which).

This clonotype was counted ten times or more. The chain joins TRBV6-5 to TRBJ2-3, with unresolved D. Germline V CDR1 and CDR2: MNHEY, SVGAGI. The CDR3 is 14 residues long. With 5 bases removed from V and 2 bases from J, the gap between germline ends came to 11 bases. The CDR3 is CASSGTVLTDTQYF. CDR3 nucleotide sequence: TGTGCCAGCAGTGGCACGGTGCTCACAGATACGCAGTATTTT.

This clonotype was seen repeatedly, ten times or more. The chain recombines TRBV6-5 with TRBJ2-7, with no clear D. Germline V gene sequence: CDR1 MNHEY, CDR2 SVGAGI. V lost 10 bases, J lost 6 bases, and 16 bases lay in between. The CDR3 runs 12 residues. This chain's CDR3 is CAILTLSGEQYF. The CDR3 DNA reads as TGTGCCATTCTGACCCTCTCCGGCGAGCAGTACTTC.

The chain recombines TRBV7-3 with TRBJ2-2; D gene uncertain. Trimming left V 1 base short and J 6 bases short, with 3 bases between. This CDR3 spans 12 amino acids. In germline, CDR1 is SGHTA, CDR2 FQGTGA. CDR3 sequence reads: CASSLKPGELFF. As DNA, the CDR3 is TGTGCCAGCAGCTTAAAACCCGGGGAGCTGTTTTTT.

This clonotype showed up many times. This rearrangement joins TRBV15 to TRBJ1-2; 10 nucleotides agree with TRBD1. The length of the CDR3 is 16 residues. CDR1 and CDR2 (germline): LNHNV, YYDKDF (reference sequence). V dropped 0 bases and J dropped 4; count of bases not matched to a gene: 5. In DNA, the CDR3 is TGTGCCACCAGCAGAGACGGGACAGGGGCCTTCTATGGCTACACCTTC. Its translation: CATSRDGTGAFYGYTF.

The chain recombines TRBV7-8 with TRBJ1-2; TRBD1 might be the D (6 bases). Trimming cost V 4 bases and J 3 bases, with 12 bases left between them. The CDR3 sequence is 14 residues long. Germline CDR1 reads SGHVS; CDR2 reads FQNEAQ. The CDR3: CASSSNRVDYGYTF. The CDR3 nucleotides read TGTGCCAGCAGCTCAAACAGGGTTGACTATGGCTACACCTTC.

As regards this clonotype: One junction end disagrees with the germline gene, perhaps due to a read error. The rearrangement joins TRBV7-3 to TRBJ2-5; TRBD2 is a possible D gene (6 bases). Per the germline V gene, CDR1 is SGHTA and CDR2 is FQGTGA. The CDR3 has 15 residues. CDR3 nucleotides: TGTGCCAGCAGCCTAACGGACGGGGGAGGAGAGACCCAGTACTTC. Its protein is CASSLTDGGGETQYF.